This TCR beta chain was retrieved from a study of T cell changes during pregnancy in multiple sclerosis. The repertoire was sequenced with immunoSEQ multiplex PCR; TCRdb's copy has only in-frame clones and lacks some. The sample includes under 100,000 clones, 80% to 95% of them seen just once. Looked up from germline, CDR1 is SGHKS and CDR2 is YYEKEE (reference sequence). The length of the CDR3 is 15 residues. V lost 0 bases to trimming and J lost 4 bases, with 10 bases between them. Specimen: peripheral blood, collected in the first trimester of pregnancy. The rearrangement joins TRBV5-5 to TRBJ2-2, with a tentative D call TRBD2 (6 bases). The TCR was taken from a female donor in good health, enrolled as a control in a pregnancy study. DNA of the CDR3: TGTGCCAGCAGCTTGGACCCGCGGGGCACCGGGGAGCTGTTTTTT. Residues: CASSLDPRGTGELFF.